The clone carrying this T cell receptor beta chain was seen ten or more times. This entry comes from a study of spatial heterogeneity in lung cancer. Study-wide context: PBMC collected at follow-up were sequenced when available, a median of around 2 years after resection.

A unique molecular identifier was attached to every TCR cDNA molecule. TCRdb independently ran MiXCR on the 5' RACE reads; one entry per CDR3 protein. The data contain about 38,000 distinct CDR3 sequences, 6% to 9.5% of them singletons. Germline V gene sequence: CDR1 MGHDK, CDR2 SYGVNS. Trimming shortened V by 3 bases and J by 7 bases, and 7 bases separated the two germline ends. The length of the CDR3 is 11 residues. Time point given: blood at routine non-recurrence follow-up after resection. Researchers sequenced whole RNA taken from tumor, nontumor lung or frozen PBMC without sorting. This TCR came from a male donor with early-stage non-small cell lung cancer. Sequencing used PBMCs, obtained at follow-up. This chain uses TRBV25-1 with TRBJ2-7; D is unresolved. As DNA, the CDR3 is TGTGCCAGCAGTGACGTTTGGGAGCAGTACTTC. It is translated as CASSDVWEQYF.